This record concerns one TCR beta chain sequence. This clonotype was counted a few times. The clone's antigen remains unknown. Per-nucleotide qualities are absent, and no much larger clonotype sits a single base away. The sample is drawn from a study of spatial heterogeneity in lung cancer (dated by TCRdb to about 2019). In terms of the full investigation: Beta-chain transcripts were consistently detected in greater numbers than alpha-chain transcripts, which likely reflected higher beta-chain transcript abundance. Both alpha and beta chains were TCR-sequenced in samples taken at surgery, namely 220 tumor regions, 63 to 70 matched nontumor lung samples and just over 55 PBMC samples. TCR alpha and beta repertoires were quantitatively compared across multiple tumor regions, matched nontumor lung and blood in non-small cell lung cancer. Nonsynonymous mutation counts, determined by whole-exome sequencing of tumor tissue, were related to features of the TCR repertoire. In the raw uncorrected reads, each unique combination of TCR and UMI appeared more than ten times on average. General findings and caveats noted by the study authors: Additional single-cell paired TCR alpha and beta sequencing was considered necessary to confirm, at a functional level, the hypothesis that regional TCRs recognize regional mutations. Ubiquitous expanded tumor TCRs showed up in blood more often at tumor resection than at routine follow-up.

The library came from 5' RACE. The run used a NextSeq 500. The TCR library protocol attached a unique molecular identifier to each TCR cDNA molecule to allow correction of PCR and sequencing errors. Turning to the authors' computational methods: Decombinator tools were used for TCR identification, UMI-based error correction and CDR3 extraction. TCRs above a frequency of 2 per 1,000, corresponding to the top 1% of the tumor frequency distribution, were defined as expanded. Renyi diversity was calculated using the R vegan package after each repertoire was subsampled 100 times to 5,000 TCRs. CDR3 similarity networks were constructed using string-kernel similarity of amino acid triplets, with links drawn between CDR3s whose pairwise similarity was above 0.82. TCRdb redid the processing of the public reads, applying fastp at Q25 and MiXCR, and retained in-frame beta chains. Rows with a matching CDR3 protein are joined into one entry that keeps the most common DNA and genes. What appears here as the V and J calls and clone size reflects TCRdb's work, not the paper's. This sample comprises 55,000 to 70,000 distinct CDR3 sequences, roughly 6.6% of them detected only once. Approximately 14% of the sample rests with the top ten.

Reading from cysteine to phenylalanine, the CDR3 counts 13 amino acids. Only the CDR3 DNA stays, 39 bases, in frame from base 1. CDR1 and CDR2, per the germline V gene, are SGHRS and YFSETQ. Relative to germline, V is 1 base shorter and J is 5 bases shorter, with 9 bases between their ends. Reading the label with the study, this specimen's time point is: sample taken at primary tumor resection. The donors were 70 or so patients from the lung TRACERx cohort who had early-stage, untreated non-small cell lung cancer. For TCR sequencing, whole RNA was extracted from tumor and nontumor lung tissue, or from cryopreserved PBMC samples, and no cell sorting was done. Only patients with enough RNA available from two or more tumor regions were chosen for TCR sequencing.

The sequencing used PBMCs, collected at surgery. The V and J genes are TRBV5-1 and TRBJ2-5; a weak D assignment points to TRBD2 (5 bases agree). The receptor was derived from a female donor with early-stage non-small cell lung cancer. The nucleotide sequence reads TGCGCCAGCAGCTTGCGTTCGGGGGAGACCCAGTACTTC. It encodes CASSLRSGETQYF. Reference TRBV5-1 and TRBJ2-5 proteins supply the regions before and after the CDR3; the full variable domain is: KAGVTQTPRYLIKTRGQQVTLSCSPISGHRSVSWYQQTPGQGLQFLFEYFSETQRNKGNFPGRFSGRQFSNSRSEMNVSTLELGDSALYLCASSLRSGETQYFGPGTRLLVL.